This paragraph reports one T cell receptor beta chain. Its antigen is currently unknown. According to the study, TCR beta libraries were built with iRepertoire HTBI primers and CDR3-region Arm-PCR. TCRdb re-derived calls from the multiplex PCR reads in MiXCR, one entry per CDR3 protein. The data contain some 250,000 distinct CDR3 sequences, around 17% of them singletons. Time point described: newly diagnosed GD, antithyroid drugs for less than 3 months. There was RNA extracted from PBMCs, and the TCR library was made from it. The sample is drawn from a study of regulatory T cells in long-lasting Graves disease. Study in general: Graves' cases, newly diagnosed, had used antithyroid drugs under 3 months.

Germline V gene lookup returns CDR1 MNHEY and CDR2 SVGEGT. Trimming pared 2 bases from V and 13 bases from J, leaving 9 bases between. The CDR3 length is 11 residues. Overall study findings and caveats: Favoring TRBV28, TRBJ1-2 and TRBJ2-5 was a feature seen in persistent disease. Persistent Graves' patients showed less TCR diversity than newly diagnosed ones.

The chain links TRBV6-2 or TRBV6-3 to TRBJ2-1; possible D gene TRBD2, 5 bases. This clonotype originated in a female donor with Graves disease. The sequences come from peripheral blood mononuclear cells (PBMCs), collected at new diagnosis, from a patient treated with antithyroid drugs. CDR3: CASSYRASQFF. The CDR3 DNA reads as TGTGCCAGCAGTTACAGGGCTAGCCAGTTCTTC.